This TCR beta chain was captured in a study of blood T cells in healthy people across ages. A sample-barcoded 5' primer and a J-beta primer mix were used in a second PCR of roughly 7 to 12 cycles. TCRdb re-derived calls from the 5' RACE reads in MiXCR, one entry per CDR3 protein. The sample includes approximately 700,000 distinct CDR3 sequences, about 34% of them seen just once. CDR3 length: 13 amino acids. CDR1 and CDR2 from the germline V gene are LGHDT and YNNKEL (reference sequence). Between the trimmed V and J ends, which lost 4 bases and 5 bases, there was a span of 8 bases. V and J are TRBV3-1 and TRBJ2-2, with no clear D. Input material: blood. The receptor comes from a woman older than 75 in good health. This CDR3 is CASSPIGTGELFF. Written as DNA, the CDR3 is TGTGCCAGCAGCCCTATAGGAACCGGGGAGCTGTTTTTT.